The T cell receptor beta chain described here comes from a study of OX40 agonist ivuxolimab in advanced cancers. Study-wide background: Males comprised 82.7% of the group, whose mean age was approximately 60 years (range 23 to 79). The study, taken as a whole, reports: Relative to CD4+, CD8+ T cells held more expanded clones on average.

This CDR3 contains 20 residues. The germline V gene has CDR1 LGHNA and CDR2 YSLEER. V trimming: 6 bases; J trimming: 0 bases; junction bases outside the gene matches: 14. TCRdb's copy holds only in-frame clones and misses some; the assay was immunoSEQ multiplex PCR. Of around 100,000 clones listed, roughly nine tenths were seen once; the top ten hold around 5.2%. Autoimmune disease history or systemic immunosuppression led to patients being barred. A word on this clone: Its specificity is not known.

This sequence joins TRBV4-3 and TRBJ1-6, with 10 bases lining up with TRBD1. The sample was CD4+ or CD8+ T cells sorted from blood, taken in a trial of the OX40 agonist ivuxolimab. The TCR comes from an adult with an advanced solid tumor such as melanoma, head and neck, liver or kidney cancer. In DNA form, the CDR3 reads TGCGCCAGCAGTCCAGGGACAGGGGCATCTCAGAGCTCCTATAATTCACCCCTCCACTTT. Residues: CASSPGTGASQSSYNSPLHF.